One sample yielded the 4 T cell receptor beta chains listed below, sequenced in a study of blood T cell repertoires in COVID-19. The repertoire was sequenced with immunoSEQ multiplex PCR; TCRdb's copy has only in-frame clones and lacks some. Here the sample spans 150,000 to 200,000 clones, 70% to 80% being singletons. The material sequenced was peripheral blood. The receptors were gathered from a woman in her thirties or forties with COVID-19, enrolled during active disease.

The V call is TRBV7-2, the J call TRBJ1-4; 9 bases agree with TRBD1. There are 15 residues in the CDR3. V lost 2 bases to trimming and J lost 7 bases; unmatched junction nucleotides: 5. Germline CDR1 and CDR2: SGHTA and FQGNSA. The CDR3 coding sequence is TGTGCCAGCAGCTTAATGGGACAGGGAGGTGAAAAACTGTTTTTT. This translates into CASSLMGQGGEKLFF.

V gene TRBV29-1 combines with J gene TRBJ1-1; TRBD1 aligns across 8 bases. With 5 bases clipped from V and 3 bases from J, the junction kept 8 bases outside the gene matches. Germline V gene data show CDR1 as SQVTM and CDR2 as ANQGSEA. CDR3 size: 14 residues. This chain's CDR3 is CSVSHTGGDTEAFF. The DNA of the CDR3 is TGCAGCGTTTCACACACAGGGGGGGACACTGAAGCTTTCTTT.

V usage is TRBV6-5 and J usage is TRBJ1-2; 11 bases fit TRBD1. This CDR3 spans 16 amino acids. Germline CDR1 and CDR2: MNHEY and SVGAGI. The J segment lost 5 bases and the V segment lost 2 bases, leaving 7 bases of the junction unmatched. CDR3 sequence: CASSYMRTGGGYGYTF. CDR3 DNA: TGTGCCAGCAGTTACATGAGGACAGGGGGCGGGTATGGCTACACCTTC.

The chain uses TRBV7-2 and TRBJ1-5, with D uncertain. The CDR3 length is 17 residues. Germline CDR1 is SGHTA and CDR2 is FQGNSA. Trimming removed 5 bases at V and 7 bases at J, with 24 bases between. The CDR3 coding sequence is TGTGCCAGCAGCCCTCTCTTTGGGGAGGGTGGACGGCAGCCCCAGCATTTT. Protein: CASSPLFGEGGRQPQHF.